A selection of T cell receptor beta chains follows, all from one sample in a study of Ad26.COV2.S vaccination and SARS-CoV-2 variants. Clones were read by immunoSEQ multiplex PCR, and TCRdb kept only the in-frame ones, dropping some. This table has 300,000 to 400,000 clones, approximately 86% appearing once. Sample: peripheral blood, taken in a trial of Ad26.COV2.S vaccine versus placebo. All receptors come from a person aged 18 to 65 who received the Ad26.COV2.S COVID-19 vaccine or a placebo. CDR3s leave out the opening cysteine and the closing phenylalanine or tryptophan.

V gene	J gene	CDR3 protein
TRBV5-1	TRBJ2-5	ASSLIGGRRIETQY
TRBV12-3/TRBV12-4	TRBJ1-1	ASSFMGDTEAF
TRBV3-1/TRBV3-2	TRBJ2-7	ASSQEASRTREQY
TRBV7-2	TRBJ2-1	ASSDGGAYNEQF
TRBV7-9	TRBJ1-6	ASSRDFGHQSVPLH
TRBV7-6	TRBJ2-2	ASSPGTNTGELF
TRBV6-1	TRBJ2-7	ASSEVAGSSYEQY
TRBV27	TRBJ2-3	ASRARTSGAGDTQY
TRBV6-6	TRBJ2-7	ASRPDRGYEQY
TRBV11-2	TRBJ2-3	ASSRGVKRGPGDTQY
TRBV5-5	TRBJ1-1	ASSLGQINTEAF
TRBV19	TRBJ1-1	ASSITLGGTEAF
TRBV25-1	TRBJ1-1	ASSEWGSGDEAF